The next 22 T cell receptor beta chains were all read from a single sample in a study of blood T cell repertoires in COVID-19. This table comes from immunoSEQ multiplex PCR, and its TCRdb copy is limited to in-frame clones, with some not included. The profile shows under 200,000 clones, about 80% of them singletons. What was sequenced was peripheral blood. These receptors all stem from a man in his 70s who had recovered from COVID-19.

V is TRBV7-9 and J is TRBJ2-1, with 11 nucleotides matching TRBD2. The germline CDR1 and CDR2 sequences are SEHNR and FQNEAQ (reference sequence). The CDR3 covers 16 residues. The V segment lost 5 bases and the J segment 4 bases; nucleotides outside the gene matches: 7. The CDR3 DNA is TGTGCCAGCAGCCCTCCGGGACTAGCGGCGTACAATGAGCAGTTCTTC. It encodes CASSPPGLAAYNEQFF.

The chain has TRBV6-5 and TRBJ2-7; possible D gene TRBD2, 5 bases. The V gene lost 7 bases and the J gene lost 2 bases, with 15 bases spanning the gap. Germline V CDR1 and CDR2: MNHEY, SVGAGI. This CDR3 spans 14 amino acids. The CDR3: CASTHFGLPYEQYF. Here the CDR3 DNA reads TGTGCCAGCACCCACTTCGGACTTCCCTACGAGCAGTACTTC.

The table lists this clone with a few counts. The V gene is TRBV5-1, the J gene TRBJ1-4; D is uncertain. V dropped 0 bases and J dropped 7 bases, with 10 bases sitting between them. The germline V gene has CDR1 SGHRS and CDR2 YFSETQ. This CDR3 has 14 residues. CDR3 amino acids: CASSLARRGEKLFF. CDR3 sequence (DNA): TGCGCCAGCAGCTTGGCCAGGCGGGGTGAAAAACTGTTTTTT.

The chain joins TRBV9 to TRBJ1-1, with D uncertain. The V and J ends lost 2 bases and 3 bases respectively, with 8 bases between them. The CDR3 loop spans 13 amino acids. Germline loops: CDR1 SGDLS, CDR2 YYNGEE. As DNA, the CDR3 is TGTGCCAGCAGCGTCTCCCCGGACACTGAAGCTTTCTTT. Amino acid sequence: CASSVSPDTEAFF. The whole variable domain, remainder taken from reference TRBV9 and TRBJ1-1, is DSGVTQTPKHLITATGQRVTLRCSPRSGDLSVYWYQQSLDQGLQFLIQYYNGEERAKGNILERFSAQQFPDLHSELNLSSLELGDSALYFCASSVSPDTEAFFGQGTRLTVV.

The chain recombines TRBV20-1 with TRBJ1-5; D call uncertain. V shed 3 bases and J shed 3 bases, with 9 bases lying between them. The germline gives CDR1 DFQATT, CDR2 SNEGSKA (reference sequence). The CDR3 has 13 amino acids. The CDR3 bases are TGCAGTGCTAGTGCAGGTTTCAATCAGCCCCAGCATTTT. Residues: CSASAGFNQPQHF.

V is TRBV19 and J is TRBJ2-7; 7 nucleotides match TRBD1. The CDR3 loop spans 14 amino acids. Trimming at V came to 6 bases and at J to 6 bases, leaving 11 bases not matched to a gene. From germline, CDR1 is LNHDA and CDR2 SQIVND (reference sequence). CDR3 protein: CASSRADRASEQYF. CDR3 nucleotide sequence: TGTGCCAGTAGCCGAGCCGACAGGGCGAGCGAGCAGTACTTC.

The CDR3 bases are TGCGCCAGCAGGCGAACCCAGAACACTGAAGCTTTCTTT. Translating it yields CASRRTQNTEAFF. The J gene is TRBJ1-1, the V gene TRBV4-3; D unclear. Looked up from germline, CDR1 is LGHNA and CDR2 is YSLEER. V lost 6 bases and J 1 base, leaving 9 bases between the germline ends. CDR3 length equals 13 residues.

The chain combines TRBV28 with TRBJ2-7; 10 nucleotides align to TRBD1. The CDR3 is made up of 15 amino acids. From germline, CDR1 is MDHEN and CDR2 SYDVKM. J was trimmed by 5 bases and V by 4 bases; bases with no gene match: 8. This chain's CDR3 is CASSSLTGGLNEQYF. Written as DNA, the CDR3 is TGTGCCAGCAGTTCTTTGACAGGGGGCTTGAACGAGCAGTACTTC.

This chain uses TRBV7-8 with TRBJ1-2; TRBD1 aligns across 8 bases. The CDR3 is 13 residues long. Losses at the gene ends were 4 bases for V and 7 bases for J; bases not matched to a gene: 5. The germline CDR1 and CDR2 sequences are SGHVS and FQNEAQ. Here the CDR3 reads CASSYQGAGGYTF. The CDR3 coding sequence is TGTGCCAGCAGCTATCAGGGGGCGGGTGGCTACACCTTC.

The CDR3 here is CASSQDVTGYGYTF. The CDR3 DNA reads TGCGCCAGCAGCCAAGACGTTACAGGTTATGGCTACACCTTC. V gene TRBV4-1 combines with J gene TRBJ1-2; possibly TRBD1 for D (5 bases). V was pared by 0 bases and J by 5 bases, with 10 bases between. The CDR3 sequence is 14 residues long. CDR1 and CDR2 from the germline V gene are MGHRA and YSYEKL.

The chain employs TRBV5-1 and TRBJ1-1; no clear D. The CDR3 contains 15 residues. V was clipped by 0 bases and J by 2 bases, with 11 bases between them. The V gene's germline CDR1 is SGHRS and CDR2 YFSETQ. The CDR3 loop is CASSLGETHNTEAFF. The CDR3 DNA sequence: TGCGCCAGCAGCTTGGGAGAGACACACAACACTGAAGCTTTCTTT.

The chain combines TRBV7-9 with TRBJ2-2; 7 nucleotides match TRBD1. The J segment lost 6 bases and the V segment lost 4 bases, leaving 5 bases of the junction unmatched. Germline V lookup: CDR1 SEHNR, CDR2 FQNEAQ (reference sequence). The CDR3 covers 14 residues. This chain's CDR3 is CASSSTGRAGELFF. The CDR3 DNA sequence: TGTGCCAGCAGCTCGACAGGGCGGGCCGGGGAGCTGTTTTTT.

The J gene is TRBJ2-5, the V gene TRBV5-4, with D possibly TRBD2 on 6 matching bases. The CDR3 loop spans 16 amino acids. Trimming took off 4 bases at V and 5 bases at J, with 21 bases between the two ends. CDR1 and CDR2 from the germline V gene are SGHNT and YYREEE (reference sequence). The CDR3 nucleotides are TGTGCCAGCAGCGAGGTCGAGCGGAGGGTGGGGGAGACCCAGTACTTC. Translated: CASSEVERRVGETQYF.

The rearrangement uses TRBV10-3 and TRBJ2-2, with 10 nucleotides matching TRBD2. The CDR3 covers 16 residues. After removal of 8 bases from V and 4 bases from J, the junction contained 10 bases not matched to a gene. From germline, CDR1 is ENHRY and CDR2 SYGVKD. The CDR3, as DNA: TGTGCCATCGGGGCCGGGACTAGCGTATCCACCGGGGAGCTGTTTTTT. This sequence encodes CAIGAGTSVSTGELFF.

The chain joins TRBV29-1 to TRBJ2-1; the match to TRBD2 covers 14 bases. Per germline, CDR1 SQVTM and CDR2 ANQGSEA. J lost 9 bases, V lost 7 bases, and 8 bases had no gene match. This CDR3 has 14 residues. CDR3 residues: CSAQTSGRASEQFF. In DNA, the CDR3 is TGCAGCGCCCAGACTAGCGGGAGGGCCAGTGAGCAGTTCTTC.

This clone was seen just once. This same CDR3 is encoded by further DNA sequences in the sample. This chain uses TRBV18 with TRBJ2-2; tentatively, D is TRBD2 (6 bases). The V end lost 3 bases, the J end lost 1 base, and 12 bases lay between the germline ends. The CDR3 covers 16 residues. CDR1 KGHSH and CDR2 LQKENI come from the germline V gene. As DNA, the CDR3 is TGTGCCAGCTCACCCCTAGGGCGGGAGAACACCGGGGAGCTGTTTTTT. This encodes CASSPLGRENTGELFF.

This clone was recorded once. The chain joins TRBV27 to TRBJ1-6, with 8 bases fitting TRBD1. The CDR3 spans 17 residues. The V gene's germline CDR1 is MNHEY and CDR2 SMNVEV (reference sequence). Germline trimming cut 1 base from V and 9 bases from J; bases unmatched to any gene: 11. CDR3: CASSLWVRQGASSPLHF. The CDR3 nucleotides are TGTGCCAGCAGTTTATGGGTCCGGCAGGGGGCTAGTTCACCCCTCCACTTT.

The chain is built from TRBV6-5 and TRBJ1-4; 7 nucleotides agree with TRBD1. The CDR3 is 15 amino acids. V lost 0 bases to trimming and J lost 6 bases; unmatched junction nucleotides: 4. Germline V gene lookup returns CDR1 MNHEY and CDR2 SVGAGI. The CDR3 reads CASSYSTGLYEKLFF. CDR3 sequence (DNA): TGTGCCAGCAGTTACTCGACAGGGCTCTATGAAAAACTGTTTTTT.

This clone has only a few counts. V is TRBV5-1 and J is TRBJ1-5; 9 bases agree with TRBD1. CDR1 is SGHRS, CDR2 YFSETQ, per germline. CDR3 length equals 15 residues. Trimming cost V 4 bases and J 2 bases; bases outside gene matches: 4. The CDR3 here is CASSVTGGGNQPQHF. For the CDR3, the DNA is TGCGCCAGCAGCGTAACAGGGGGCGGCAATCAGCCCCAGCATTTT.

The chain is built from TRBV6-5 and TRBJ2-2; TRBD2 might be the D (6 bases). The V gene's germline CDR1 is MNHEY and CDR2 SVGAGI. The CDR3 is 16 amino acids. V was trimmed by 0 bases and J by 2 bases, leaving 10 bases between them. In DNA, the CDR3 is TGTGCCAGCAGTTACTCAGGAGGGGCTAACACCGGGGAGCTGTTTTTT. Translation gives CASSYSGGANTGELFF.

The rearrangement links TRBV4-1 to TRBJ1-4; 7 positions agree with TRBD1. Looked up from germline, CDR1 is MGHRA and CDR2 is YSYEKL. The CDR3 totals 15 residues. V lost 4 bases, J lost 3 bases, and 5 bases stayed unmatched. The CDR3 reads CASSRKGGPNEKLFF. CDR3 coding DNA: TGCGCCAGCAGCCGAAAAGGGGGCCCTAATGAAAAACTGTTTTTT.

The V call is TRBV12-5, the J call TRBJ1-2; D unresolved. With 9 bases removed from V and 4 bases from J, the gap between germline ends came to 6 bases. CDR1 LGHNT and CDR2 FRNRAP come from the germline V gene. CDR3 size: 10 residues. In DNA, the CDR3 is TGTGCTAGCGTTCCCTATGGCTACACCTTC. This codes for CASVPYGYTF.